Listed here are 31 T cell receptor beta chains from one sample, sequenced in a study of blood T cell repertoires in COVID-19. Using immunoSEQ multiplex PCR, the repertoire was profiled, and TCRdb retains in-frame clones only, with some absent. This sample has fewer than 350,000 clones, with around four fifths found just once. The sample was peripheral blood. The origin of the receptors is a woman between 45 and 60 years old with active or convalescent COVID-19.

The chain links TRBV5-1 to TRBJ1-1; the D is unclear. Germline CDR1 SGHRS, CDR2 YFSETQ. The CDR3 covers 18 residues. The V end lost 2 bases, the J end lost 3 bases, and 23 bases lay between the germline ends. For the CDR3, the DNA is TGCGCCAGCAGCTTTCATTACAGAAAATCCACCTCGCACACTGAAGCTTTCTTT. It is translated as CASSFHYRKSTSHTEAFF.

The table lists this clone with a count of one. V gene TRBV10-3 combines with J gene TRBJ1-3; weak D call: TRBD1 (6 bases). Germline V gene lookup returns CDR1 ENHRY and CDR2 SYGVKD. CDR3 length equals 16 residues. V lost 5 bases and J 0 bases, leaving 14 bases between the germline ends. CDR3 region: CAISPPGHISGNTIYF. CDR3 DNA: TGTGCCATCAGTCCCCCGGGACACATCTCTGGAAACACCATATATTTT.

The sample holds a few counts of this clone. The chain links TRBV4-2 to TRBJ1-5; D unresolved. This CDR3 has 15 residues. Trimming left V 7 bases short and J 2 bases short, with 15 bases between. The germline V gene encodes CDR1 LGHNA and CDR2 YNFKEQ. The CDR3 spells CASTPRAGGNQPQHF. The DNA of the CDR3 is TGTGCCAGCACCCCAAGGGCCGGGGGCAATCAGCCCCAGCATTTT.

The rearrangement links TRBV19 to TRBJ1-3; tentative D call: TRBD1 (5 bases). Germline CDR1 LNHDA, CDR2 SQIVND (reference sequence). The V gene lost 6 bases and the J gene lost 4 bases, with 16 bases spanning the gap. This CDR3 has 15 residues. The CDR3 loop is CASSTRGTQGNTIYF. For the CDR3, the DNA is TGTGCCAGTAGCACAAGGGGTACGCAAGGAAACACCATATATTTT.

The CDR3 protein is CASSLGPSGRGFYEQYF. The CDR3 bases are TGCGCCAGCAGCTTGGGCCCTAGCGGGAGAGGCTTCTACGAGCAGTACTTC. The V call is TRBV5-1, the J call TRBJ2-7, with 10 bases fitting TRBD2. The germline V gene has CDR1 SGHRS and CDR2 YFSETQ. The V segment lost 0 bases and the J segment 3 bases; nucleotides outside the gene matches: 9. The CDR3 spans 17 residues.

The rearrangement links TRBV13 to TRBJ2-5, with D possibly being TRBD2 (5 bases). The CDR3 length is 15 residues. V lost 2 bases to trimming and J lost 5 bases, with 15 bases between them. Germline assignment: CDR1 PRHDT and CDR2 FYEKMQ (reference sequence). This CDR3 is CASSLFGIGNETQYF. The CDR3 DNA follows: TGTGCCAGCAGCTTATTCGGGATAGGGAATGAGACCCAGTACTTC.

The V gene is TRBV24-1, the J gene TRBJ2-5; a weak D match, TRBD2 (6 bases). V lost 4 bases, J lost 4 bases, and 18 bases lay in between. There are 16 residues in the CDR3. Germline V gene lookup returns CDR1 KGHDR and CDR2 SFDVKD. The CDR3 loop reads CATSDPGDFSPETQYF. CDR3 coding DNA: TGTGCCACCAGTGACCCCGGGGACTTCAGCCCAGAGACCCAGTACTTC.

This clone was seen a few times. This chain links TRBV29-1 with TRBJ1-2, with 8 bases matching TRBD1. This CDR3 has 13 amino acids. V lost 5 bases and J lost 4; bases outside the gene matches: 6. The V gene's germline CDR1 is SQVTM and CDR2 ANQGSEA. The CDR3: CSVQGTGAYGYTF. In DNA, the CDR3 is TGCAGCGTTCAAGGGACAGGAGCCTATGGCTACACCTTC.

The J gene is TRBJ1-2, the V gene TRBV28; 8 nucleotides match TRBD1. CDR1 MDHEN and CDR2 SYDVKM come from the germline V gene. The CDR3 loop spans 16 amino acids. The trim removed 3 bases at V and 0 bases at J, leaving 6 bases unmatched. The CDR3 nucleotides read TGTGCCAGCAGTTTCGGACAGGGTTTTTCTAACTATGGCTACACCTTC. Protein product: CASSFGQGFSNYGYTF.

This chain joins TRBV7-6 and TRBJ2-5; weak D call: TRBD2 (7 bases). CDR3 length: 17 amino acids. V shed 1 base and J shed 1 base, with 16 bases lying between them. Looked up from germline, CDR1 is SGHVS and CDR2 is FNYEAQ. CDR3 in DNA: TGTGCCAGCAGCTTAGGATGGGGGGGCCCAATCCAAGAGACCCAGTACTTC. Translated, it gives CASSLGWGGPIQETQYF.

The rearrangement links TRBV7-2 to TRBJ2-7, with D perhaps TRBD2 (6 bases). CDR1 is SGHTA, CDR2 FQGNSA, per germline. Deletions cut 5 bases from V and 6 bases from J, with 14 bases between. The CDR3 sequence is 13 residues long. The CDR3 region is CASSPGTRREQYF. CDR3 in DNA: TGTGCCAGCAGCCCAGGGACTCGTCGCGAGCAGTACTTC. The full variable domain, with the rest looked up from reference TRBV7-2 and TRBJ2-7, is GAGVSQSPSNKVTEKGKDVELRCDPISGHTALYWYRQSLGQGLEFLIYFQGNSAPDKSGLPSDRFSAERTGGSVSTLTIQRTQQEDSAVYLCASSPGTRREQYFGPGTRLTVT.

The genes are TRBV14 and TRBJ1-1, with D perhaps TRBD1 (5 bases). Germline values: CDR1 SGHDN, CDR2 FVKESK. This CDR3 is 16 amino acids long. Trimming shortened V by 0 bases and J by 0 bases, and 11 bases separated the two germline ends. The CDR3 loop is CASSQDLPRVNTEAFF. CDR3 in DNA: TGTGCCAGCAGCCAAGATCTCCCCAGGGTGAACACTGAAGCTTTCTTT.

The chain couples TRBV28 to TRBJ1-2, with unresolved D. This CDR3 is 15 amino acids long. Germline V CDR1 and CDR2: MDHEN, SYDVKM. Trimming cost V 5 bases and J 3 bases, with 16 bases left between them. CDR3 bases: TGTGCCAGCAGTGACTACAGAGGTCTCTACTATGGCTACACCTTC. Protein: CASSDYRGLYYGYTF.

The chain has TRBV28 and TRBJ2-1; 7 nucleotides align to TRBD1. The germline CDR1 and CDR2 sequences are MDHEN and SYDVKM. V gave up 2 bases and J gave up 7 bases; unmatched junction bases: 8. The CDR3 is made up of 15 amino acids. CDR3 sequence: CASSLSLVGQNEQFF. CDR3 DNA: TGTGCCAGCAGTTTAAGTTTAGTGGGACAGAATGAGCAGTTCTTC.

This clone has only one observation. The chain is built from TRBV23-1 and TRBJ2-7; 9 nucleotides align to TRBD2. TRBV23-1 is assigned to the ORF class and has an uncertain function. The V and J ends lost 4 bases and 2 bases, in that order; junction bases with no gene match: 9. The CDR3 contains 16 residues. In DNA, the CDR3 is TGCGCCAGCAGTCTCCCCAGACTAGCGGACCCCTACGAGCAGTACTTC. Translating it yields CASSLPRLADPYEQYF.

This clone showed up many times. This chain connects TRBV6-5 to TRBJ1-5; 8 bases are a match to TRBD1. This CDR3 has 15 residues. Germline V CDR1 and CDR2: MNHEY, SVGAGI. The V and J ends lost 6 bases and 5 bases, in that order; junction bases with no gene match: 9. CDR3 nucleotides: TGTGCCAGCAGACCCGACAGGGGACGGGATCAGCCCCAGCATTTT. It specifies CASRPDRGRDQPQHF.

J is TRBJ2-7 and V is TRBV11-2; D remains unclear. Germline V gene data show CDR1 as SGHAT and CDR2 as FQNNGV. The CDR3 covers 11 residues. V lost 5 bases and J lost 4, with 6 bases in between. CDR3 coding DNA: TGTGCCAGCAGCCCCAATTACGAGCAGTACTTC. Protein sequence: CASSPNYEQYF. The entire variable domain, with the rest obtained from reference TRBV11-2 and TRBJ2-7, is as follows: EAGVAQSPRYKIIEKRQSVAFWCNPISGHATLYWYQQILGQGPKLLIQFQNNGVVDDSQLPKDRFSAERLKGVDSTLKIQPAKLEDSAVYLCASSPNYEQYFGPGTRLTVT.

The chain carries TRBV9 and TRBJ1-1; tentative D call: TRBD1 (6 bases). Between the trimmed V and J ends, which lost 0 bases and 2 bases, there was a span of 11 bases. Germline CDR1 and CDR2: SGDLS and YYNGEE. This CDR3 contains 15 residues. CDR3 sequence reads: CASSVAGHYNTEAFF. In DNA form, the CDR3 reads TGTGCCAGCAGCGTAGCGGGACACTATAACACTGAAGCTTTCTTT.

The chain links TRBV19 to TRBJ2-7; tentative D call: TRBD2 (7 bases). V was trimmed by 5 bases and J by 6 bases, leaving 17 bases between them. The germline V gene has CDR1 LNHDA and CDR2 SQIVND (reference sequence). The CDR3 spans 14 residues. In nucleotides, the CDR3 is TGTGCCAGTAGTCCTAGGGGGACTAATGGCGAGCAGTACTTC. Translated: CASSPRGTNGEQYF.

V and J are TRBV2 and TRBJ1-4, with D tentatively TRBD1 (6 bases). Trimming shortened V by 8 bases and J by 7 bases, and 14 bases separated the two germline ends. The CDR3 length is 13 residues. Germline lookup yields CDR1 SNHLY and CDR2 FYNNEI. This CDR3 reads CASGMWGPEKLFF. As DNA, the CDR3 is TGTGCCAGCGGGATGTGGGGGCCTGAAAAACTGTTTTTT.

The chain employs TRBV5-1 and TRBJ1-4; D ambiguous. CDR3 size: 13 residues. Germline CDR1 reads SGHRS; CDR2 reads YFSETQ. V lost 0 bases and J 7 bases, leaving 7 bases between the germline ends. In DNA form, the CDR3 reads TGCGCCAGCAGCTTGGGGGTAGCTGAAAAACTGTTTTTT. Translating it yields CASSLGVAEKLFF. The full variable domain, its missing parts supplied by reference TRBV5-1 and TRBJ1-4, is KAGVTQTPRYLIKTRGQQVTLSCSPISGHRSVSWYQQTPGQGLQFLFEYFSETQRNKGNFPGRFSGRQFSNSRSEMNVSTLELGDSALYLCASSLGVAEKLFFGSGTQLSVL.

The chain joins TRBV7-2 to TRBJ1-2; 10 nucleotides agree with TRBD1. Germline lookup yields CDR1 SGHTA and CDR2 FQGNSA. The CDR3 is 14 residues long. J was trimmed by 8 bases and V by 1 base; bases with no gene match: 4. Written as DNA, the CDR3 is TGTGCCAGCAGCTTAGGACAGGGGGCTGGGGGCTACACCTTC. This encodes CASSLGQGAGGYTF.

The chain links TRBV5-6 to TRBJ1-1; D is uncertain. Germline V gene sequence: CDR1 SGHDT, CDR2 YYEEEE. V was clipped by 4 bases and J by 0 bases, with 10 bases between them. This CDR3 has 14 residues. The CDR3 here is CASSPAGMNTEAFF. The CDR3 nucleotides are TGTGCCAGCAGCCCGGCGGGGATGAACACTGAAGCTTTCTTT.

The CDR3 protein is CASSQVLGYGYTF. The CDR3 DNA is TGTGCCAGCAGCCAAGTTCTAGGCTATGGCTACACCTTC. The J gene is TRBJ1-2, the V gene TRBV4-2; D is unclear. Germline V gene data show CDR1 as LGHNA and CDR2 as YNFKEQ. Trimming removed 1 base at V and 4 bases at J, with 7 bases between. The CDR3 has 13 residues.

V usage is TRBV18 and J usage is TRBJ2-7; possibly TRBD1 for D (6 bases). Trimming removed 5 bases from V and 0 bases from J, with 11 bases in between. Germline-derived CDR1 and CDR2 are KGHSH and LQKENI. This CDR3 spans 14 amino acids. CDR3 loop: CASSSTGSSYEQYF. The CDR3 nucleotides are TGTGCCAGCTCATCTACAGGGAGCTCCTACGAGCAGTACTTC.

This chain connects TRBV6-5 to TRBJ2-7, with TRBD1 as a possible D gene (5 bases). This CDR3 has 14 amino acids. V lost 6 bases to trimming and J lost 0 bases, with 12 bases between them. Germline CDR1 reads MNHEY; CDR2 reads SVGAGI. CDR3 region: CASRSTASSYEQYF. CDR3 nucleotides: TGTGCCAGCAGATCGACAGCGAGCTCCTACGAGCAGTACTTC.

This rearrangement joins TRBV29-1 to TRBJ1-2; possible D gene TRBD1, 5 bases. There are 10 residues in the CDR3. V was cut by 5 bases and J by 7 bases, with 8 bases left in between. Germline-derived CDR1 and CDR2 are SQVTM and ANQGSEA. The CDR3 bases are TGCAGCGTTCTGGGGGGTGGCTACACCTTC. It yields the protein CSVLGGGYTF. Complete variable domain (other parts from reference TRBV29-1 and TRBJ1-2): SAVISQKPSRDICQRGTSLTIQCQVDSQVTMMFWYRQQPGQSLTLIATANQGSEATYESGFVIDKFPISRPNLTFSTLTVSNMSPEDSSIYLCSVLGGGYTFGSGTRLTVV.

The rearrangement links TRBV11-1 to TRBJ2-1; D unclear. CDR3 size: 14 residues. V was shortened by 3 bases and J by 4 bases, with 10 bases between the two germline ends. Germline loops: CDR1 SGHAT, CDR2 FQDESV (reference sequence). The CDR3 region is CASSFEQSYNEQFF. The CDR3 DNA follows: TGTGCCAGCAGCTTCGAACAGTCGTACAATGAGCAGTTCTTC.

A single count supports this clone. The chain is built from TRBV7-6 and TRBJ2-3, with 9 bases matching TRBD2. Germline loops: CDR1 SGHVS, CDR2 FNYEAQ. With V trimmed by 3 bases and J by 0 bases, 1 base remained unmatched. The CDR3 contains 15 residues. The CDR3 region has the DNA TGTGCCAGCAGCTTCACTAGCGGGAGCACAGATACGCAGTATTTT. As protein: CASSFTSGSTDTQYF.

This clone was found once. The CDR3 bases are TGTGCCATCAGTCTCCAGGGACAGAACACTGAAGCTTTCTTT. This gives the protein CAISLQGQNTEAFF. This chain joins TRBV10-3 and TRBJ1-1; weak D call: TRBD1 (6 bases). CDR3 length: 14 residues. Trimming removed 5 bases from V and 1 base from J, with 11 bases in between. CDR1 and CDR2 (germline): ENHRY, SYGVKD.

V usage is TRBV6-5 and J usage is TRBJ2-5; no reliable D call. V lost 8 bases and J 1 base, leaving 8 bases between the germline ends. The CDR3 has 12 residues. Germline CDR1 reads MNHEY; CDR2 reads SVGAGI. The CDR3 nucleotides read TGTGCCAGCTCTAGTTCCCAAGAGACCCAGTACTTC. It translates to CASSSSQETQYF.